A single sample gave rise to the 23 T cell receptor beta chains below, sequenced in a study of blood T cells in healthy people across ages (dated by TCRdb to between 2015 and 2016). The library relied on 5' RACE. The sequencer listed for this sample is Illumina HiSeq 2500. A second PCR of roughly 7 to 11 cycles was performed with a sample-barcoded 5' primer and a J-beta primer mix. Using fastp trimming at Q25 and MiXCR clonotype assembly, TCRdb reanalyzed the public sequencing data and kept in-frame beta chains. CDR3 protein sequences are deduplicated, and each keeps its most common genes and DNA. The sample table shows roughly 800,000 distinct CDR3 sequences, and 58% are seen once. Around 22% of the sample is in the top ten clones. The sequenced sample consisted of blood. These receptors originate from a man aged 25-45 years in good health.

This chain links TRBV6-5 with TRBJ2-1; D perhaps matches TRBD2 (5 bases). Germline CDR1 is MNHEY and CDR2 is SVGAGI. V shed 4 bases and J shed 6 bases, with 13 bases lying between them. The CDR3 extends over 14 amino acids. The CDR3 bases are TGTGCCAGCAGTTCCCCTACTCGGGGCAATGAGCAGTTCTTC. Translation: CASSSPTRGNEQFF.

V gene TRBV27 combines with J gene TRBJ1-4, with 7 nucleotides matching TRBD1. The CDR3 is 15 residues long. J gave up 4 bases and V 2 bases, and 4 bases lay outside the gene matches. Germline V lookup: CDR1 MNHEY, CDR2 SMNVEV (reference sequence). The CDR3 DNA reads as TGTGCCAGCAGTTTAAGGGGGACAGTTAATGAAAAACTGTTTTTT. This translates into CASSLRGTVNEKLFF.

The V call is TRBV5-1, the J call TRBJ2-3, with 7 positions matching TRBD1. This CDR3 spans 14 amino acids. Germline CDR1 and CDR2: SGHRS and YFSETQ. Unmatched junction bases numbered 5, after V lost 5 bases and J lost 2 bases. For the CDR3, the DNA is TGCGCCAGCAGATCACAGGGGTACACAGATACGCAGTATTTT. Its translation: CASRSQGYTDTQYF.

The genes are TRBV18 and TRBJ1-5, with D unresolved. The CDR3 has 14 amino acids. The germline CDR1 and CDR2 sequences are KGHSH and LQKENI. V was cut by 3 bases and J by 6 bases, with 12 bases left in between. Here the CDR3 reads CASSPIGIAQPQHF. The CDR3 coding sequence is TGTGCCAGCTCACCCATAGGGATCGCTCAGCCCCAGCATTTT.

CDR3 coding DNA: TGCAGTGCTCGGCCCTGGGACAGGGCTCAAGAGACCCAGTACTTC. Protein sequence: CSARPWDRAQETQYF. The chain links TRBV20-1 to TRBJ2-5, with 9 bases aligning to TRBD1. This CDR3 is built from 15 residues. The junction had 9 bases not matched to a gene; V was cut back by 5 bases and J by 2 bases. The germline gives CDR1 DFQATT, CDR2 SNEGSKA (reference sequence).

V is TRBV6-5 and J is TRBJ2-4; 7 bases map to TRBD2. TRBJ2-5 explains the end of the DNA better; the J call may be wrong. CDR3 length: 14 residues. In germline, CDR1 is MNHEY, CDR2 SVGAGI. DNA for the CDR3: TGTGCCAGCGGGTATGGGGGGGTGGCGGAGACCCAGTACTTC. Protein: CASGYGGVAETQYF.

The chain couples TRBV4-3 to TRBJ2-7; perhaps TRBD2 as D (6 bases). The germline V gene has CDR1 LGHNA and CDR2 YSLEER. V was pared by 0 bases and J by 2 bases, with 11 bases between. This CDR3 has 15 amino acids. CDR3 in amino acids: CASSQESSAPYEQYF. The DNA for the CDR3 is TGCGCCAGCAGCCAAGAGTCTAGCGCACCCTACGAGCAGTACTTC.

The chain has TRBV14 and TRBJ1-4, with D perhaps TRBD1 (6 bases). The CDR3 runs to 16 residues. V gave up 3 bases and J gave up 7 bases, with 18 bases separating them. The V gene's germline CDR1 is SGHDN and CDR2 FVKESK. This CDR3 reads CASSQDHRAEGEKLFF. The CDR3 nucleotides are TGTGCCAGCAGCCAGGATCACAGGGCGGAAGGTGAAAAACTGTTTTTT.

The rearrangement links TRBV27 to TRBJ1-2; no clear D. Trimming removed 3 bases at V and 8 bases at J, with 19 bases between. Germline loops: CDR1 MNHEY, CDR2 SMNVEV (reference sequence). There are 15 residues in the CDR3. DNA of the CDR3: TGTGCCAGCAGTTTTATAACTTCTGGGGTTCAGGGCTACACCTTC. Translation: CASSFITSGVQGYTF.

This clonotype was detected only a few times. The gene calls are TRBV11-2 and TRBJ2-7; the D gene is possibly TRBD1 (6 bases). Germline V gene lookup returns CDR1 SGHAT and CDR2 FQNNGV. V was pared by 3 bases and J by 3 bases, with 9 bases between. The CDR3 consists of 13 residues. The CDR3 here is CASSFMDSYEQYF. As DNA, the CDR3 is TGTGCCAGCAGCTTTATGGACAGCTACGAGCAGTACTTC.

In its sample, this clonotype was seen a few times. The J gene is TRBJ2-7, the V gene TRBV20-1; a possible D gene is TRBD1 (5 bases). Trimming shortened V by 4 bases and J by 1 base, and 14 bases separated the two germline ends. CDR1 is DFQATT, CDR2 SNEGSKA, per germline (reference sequence). This CDR3 is built from 14 residues. The CDR3 sequence: CSAKNWKGSYEQYF. The CDR3, as DNA: TGCAGTGCTAAAAACTGGAAGGGGTCCTACGAGCAGTACTTC.

DNA of the CDR3: TGCAGTGCCCAAAGTCGGCAAGAGACCCAGTACTTC. It specifies CSAQSRQETQYF. The V call is TRBV20-1, the J call TRBJ2-5; no reliable D call. Per germline, CDR1 DFQATT and CDR2 SNEGSKA (reference sequence). The CDR3 contains 12 residues. Trimming pared 6 bases from V and 2 bases from J, leaving 10 bases between.

The chain recombines TRBV6-6 with TRBJ1-5; TRBD1 is a possible D gene (5 bases). The CDR3 totals 15 residues. Germline CDR1 MNHNY, CDR2 SVGAGI (reference sequence). V was shortened by 2 bases and J by 0 bases, with 8 bases between the two germline ends. CDR3 residues: CASSYPDSSNQPQHF. The CDR3 DNA reads as TGTGCCAGCAGTTACCCCGACAGTAGCAATCAGCCCCAGCATTTT.

This clonotype was detected a few times. The rearrangement links TRBV7-2 to TRBJ2-7, with 12 bases lining up with TRBD2. V was clipped by 3 bases and J by 7 bases; unmatched bases: 7. The CDR3 totals 15 residues. CDR1 and CDR2 from the germline V gene are SGHTA and FQGNSA. Written as DNA, the CDR3 is TGTGCCAGCAGCTTCATCCTAGCGGGAGGGCGGGAGCAGTACTTC. This encodes CASSFILAGGREQYF.

This chain joins TRBV6-1 and TRBJ2-5, with 10 bases aligning to TRBD2. This CDR3 comprises 17 residues. The ends lost 2 bases at V and 5 bases at J; junction bases unmatched: 11. In germline, CDR1 is MNHNS, CDR2 SASEGT. The CDR3 loop is CASSERSGGLGIETQYF. CDR3 nucleotide sequence: TGTGCCAGCAGTGAACGTAGCGGGGGGCTAGGAATTGAGACCCAGTACTTC.

The table lists this clonotype with a few counts. The chain couples TRBV4-2 to TRBJ2-1; 7 nucleotides match TRBD2. Per germline, CDR1 LGHNA and CDR2 YNFKEQ. V was pared by 0 bases and J by 2 bases, with 7 bases of the junction left unmatched. CDR3 length: 17 residues. CDR3 region: CASSQEGELATYNEQFF. The CDR3 DNA follows: TGTGCCAGCAGCCAAGAGGGCGAACTAGCGACCTACAATGAGCAGTTCTTC.

This clonotype has a handful of counts. The rearrangement joins TRBV20-1 to TRBJ2-1; D ambiguous. The CDR3 is made up of 13 amino acids. The V end lost 0 bases, the J end lost 5 bases, and 8 bases lay between the germline ends. Germline V gives CDR1 DFQATT, CDR2 SNEGSKA (reference sequence). In DNA, the CDR3 is TGCAGTGCTAGAGATCCCCCCCACAATGAGCAGTTCTTC. Amino acids: CSARDPPHNEQFF.

The chain employs TRBV7-2 and TRBJ2-1; perhaps TRBD1 as D (6 bases). The DNA matches TRBJ2-7 better at its end, which makes the J call doubtful. The germline V gene has CDR1 SGHTA and CDR2 FQGNSA. The CDR3 spans 17 residues. Written as DNA, the CDR3 is TGTGCCAGCAGCTTTATACAGGGCCACCAGGCGTACAATGAGCAGTACTTC. Translating it yields CASSFIQGHQAYNEQYF.

This chain links TRBV6-6 with TRBJ1-1; no firm D call. Trimming left V 7 bases short and J 7 bases short, with 19 bases between. The CDR3 runs to 14 residues. CDR1 and CDR2 from the germline V gene are MNHNY and SVGAGI (reference sequence). The CDR3: CASTPGEATSEAFF. In DNA form, the CDR3 reads TGTGCCAGCACTCCCGGTGAGGCAACAAGTGAAGCTTTCTTT.

This clonotype occurred once. V and J are TRBV4-3 and TRBJ1-4; TRBD1 is a possible D gene (6 bases). The germline CDR1 and CDR2 sequences are LGHNA and YSLEER. This CDR3 has 15 amino acids. V lost 2 bases to trimming and J lost 7 bases, with 14 bases between them. The CDR3 DNA sequence: TGCGCCAGCAGCCAACACGGGGGCGGAGGTGAAAAACTGTTTTTT. Its translation is CASSQHGGGGEKLFF.

The chain links TRBV20-1 to TRBJ2-1; TRBD2 matches 11 bases. Germline V gives CDR1 DFQATT, CDR2 SNEGSKA (reference sequence). The CDR3 has 14 amino acids. With 6 bases clipped from V and 9 bases from J, the junction kept 10 bases outside the gene matches. In DNA form, the CDR3 reads TGCAGTGCGAATCTAGCGGGAGGAATGGCTGAGCAGTTCTTC. The encoded protein is CSANLAGGMAEQFF.

CDR3 amino acids: CASTPGADTQYF. CDR3 in DNA: TGTGCCAGCACCCCTGGGGCAGATACGCAGTATTTT. V and J are TRBV7-2 and TRBJ2-3, with D unresolved. The V gene lost 7 bases and the J gene lost 4 bases, with 9 bases spanning the gap. Germline V gene sequence: CDR1 SGHTA, CDR2 FQGNSA. CDR3 length equals 12 residues.

The V and J genes are TRBV12-3 or TRBV12-4 and TRBJ2-7; 11 bases align to TRBD2. Trimming took 3 bases from V and 7 from J; bases not matched to a gene: 11. The CDR3 length is 16 residues. CDR3 DNA: TGTGCCAGCAGTTTCCCTAGCGGGGGGAAATTTGATGAGCAGTACTTC. Translation: CASSFPSGGKFDEQYF.